The rows below give T cell receptor beta chains drawn from one sample of a study of blood T cell repertoires in COVID-19. Profiling relied on immunoSEQ multiplex PCR, and the TCRdb table lists in-frame clones only, not all of them. The sample shows over 100,000 clones, around 90% of them seen only once. The sequencing sample was made of peripheral blood. These receptors originate from a man in his fifties or sixties with active COVID-19. CDR3s leave out the opening cysteine and the closing phenylalanine or tryptophan. Fields, in order: clone size, J gene, V gene, CDR3 protein. The size field is filled for only some rows; it gives once, few, many or a size class.

>NA|TRBJ2-7|TRBV7-2
ASSFTGTSPYEQY
>NA|TRBJ2-1|TRBV11-2
ASSRRSGGTYNEQF
>few|TRBJ1-2|TRBV4-1
ASSQERGGGYGYT
>NA|TRBJ1-2|TRBV4-2
ASSRTGAHGYT
>NA|TRBJ2-5|TRBV10-3
AISHPTSGQETQY
>once|TRBJ1-1|TRBV6-2/TRBV6-3
ASSRQSNTEAF
>NA|TRBJ2-7|TRBV11-2
ASSYSRGYEQY
>few|TRBJ2-7|TRBV29-1
GGGQSSYEQY
>many|TRBJ2-1|TRBV9
ASSVGIGTSGAYNEQF
>NA|TRBJ1-1|TRBV18
ASSPTGRGTEAF
>NA|TRBJ1-1|TRBV18
ASSPATGGATEAF
>once|TRBJ2-1|TRBV11-3
ASSRGQGEQF
>NA|TRBJ2-2|TRBV6-2/TRBV6-3
ASSYGGWRVTNTGELF
>once|TRBJ1-5|TRBV7-2
ASSLQPGGNNQPQH
>NA|TRBJ2-3|TRBV7-2
ASSLGAGGLADTQY